This T cell receptor (beta chain) derives from a study of response to subunit inactivated influenza vaccine. Germline CDR1 reads SGHVS; CDR2 reads FNYEAQ. V was clipped by 3 bases and J by 5 bases; unmatched bases: 9. The length of the CDR3 is 16 residues. TCRdb fed the RT-PCR reads into MiXCR, producing one record per CDR3 protein. The table shows 170,000 or so distinct CDR3 sequences, with around a tenth occurring only once. The chain is built from TRBV7-6 and TRBJ2-5; 10 bases map to TRBD1. The sequenced sample was CD8+ T cells sorted from PBMCs, obtained about 23 months after vaccination. The sequence derives from a man aged 50-75 years who received an inactivated influenza vaccine. This CDR3 is CASSLRTGGREETQYF. CDR3 bases: TGTGCCAGCAGCTTGAGGACAGGGGGAAGGGAGGAGACCCAGTACTTC.